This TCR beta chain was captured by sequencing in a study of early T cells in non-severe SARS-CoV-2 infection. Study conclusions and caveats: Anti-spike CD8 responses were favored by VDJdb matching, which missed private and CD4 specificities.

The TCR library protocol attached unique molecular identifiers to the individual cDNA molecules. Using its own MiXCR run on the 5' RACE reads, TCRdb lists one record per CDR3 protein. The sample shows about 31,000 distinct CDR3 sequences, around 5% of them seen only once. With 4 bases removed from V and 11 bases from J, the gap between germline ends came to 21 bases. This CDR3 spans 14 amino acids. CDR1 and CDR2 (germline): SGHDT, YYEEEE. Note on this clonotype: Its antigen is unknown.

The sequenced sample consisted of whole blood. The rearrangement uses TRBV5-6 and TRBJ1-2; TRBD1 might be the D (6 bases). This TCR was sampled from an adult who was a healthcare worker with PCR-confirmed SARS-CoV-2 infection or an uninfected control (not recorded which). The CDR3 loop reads CASSPRYRVVRYTF. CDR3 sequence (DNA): TGTGCCAGCAGCCCGCGGTACAGGGTTGTAAGATACACCTTC. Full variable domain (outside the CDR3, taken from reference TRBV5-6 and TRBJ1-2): DAGVTQSPTHLIKTRGQQVTLRCSPKSGHDTVSWYQQALGQGPQFIFQYYEEEERQRGNFPDRFSGHQFPNYSSELNVNALLLGDSALYLCASSPRYRVVRYTFGSGTRLTVV.